The entry below gives a single T cell receptor (beta chain) sequence along with its context. The source of the sample is a study of Tregs in tolerant kidney transplant recipients. The CDR3 length is 15 residues. V lost 2 bases and J lost 1, with 11 bases in between. The germline V gene has CDR1 MNHEY and CDR2 SMNVEV (reference sequence). Assay: immunoSEQ multiplex PCR; the TCRdb copy retains only in-frame clones and omits some. The table records some 90,000 clones, around nine tenths of them present only once. The chain couples TRBV27 to TRBJ1-1; possible D gene TRBD1, 5 bases. The TCR comes from a human donor in good health. Specimen: CD8+ T cells from blood. CDR3 coding DNA: TGTGCCAGCAGTTTAGCATTGGGGACGAACACTGAAGCTTTCTTT. This codes for CASSLALGTNTEAFF.